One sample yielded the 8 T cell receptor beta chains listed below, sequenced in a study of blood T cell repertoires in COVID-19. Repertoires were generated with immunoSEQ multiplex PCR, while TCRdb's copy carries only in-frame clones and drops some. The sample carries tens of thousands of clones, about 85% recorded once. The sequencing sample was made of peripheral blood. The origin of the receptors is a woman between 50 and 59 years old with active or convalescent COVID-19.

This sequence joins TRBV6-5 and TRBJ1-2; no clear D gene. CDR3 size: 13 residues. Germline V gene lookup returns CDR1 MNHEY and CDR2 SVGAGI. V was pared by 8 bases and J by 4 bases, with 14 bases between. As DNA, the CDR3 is TGTGCCAGCCGCCGGCCTGCGGGCTATGGCTACACCTTC. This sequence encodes CASRRPAGYGYTF.

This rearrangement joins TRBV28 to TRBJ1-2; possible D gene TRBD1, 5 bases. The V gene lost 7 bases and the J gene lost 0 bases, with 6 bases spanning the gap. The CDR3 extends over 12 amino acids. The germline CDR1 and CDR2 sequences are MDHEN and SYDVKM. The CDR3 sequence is CASTTANYGYTF. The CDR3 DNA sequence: TGTGCCAGCACGACAGCTAACTATGGCTACACCTTC.

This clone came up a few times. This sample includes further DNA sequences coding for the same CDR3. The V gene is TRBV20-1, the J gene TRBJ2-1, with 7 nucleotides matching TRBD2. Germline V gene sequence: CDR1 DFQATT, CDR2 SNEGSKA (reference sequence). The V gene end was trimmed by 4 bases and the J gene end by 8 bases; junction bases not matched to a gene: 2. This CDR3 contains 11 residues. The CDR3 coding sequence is TGCAGTGCTACTAGCGGCCATGAGCAGTTCTTC. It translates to CSATSGHEQFF.

The CDR3 protein is CSVALGQNYGYTF. In nucleotides, the CDR3 is TGCAGCGTTGCATTGGGACAGAACTATGGCTACACCTTC. V and J are TRBV29-1 and TRBJ1-2; 7 positions agree with TRBD1. With 4 bases clipped from V and 2 bases from J, the junction kept 4 bases outside the gene matches. Per germline, CDR1 SQVTM and CDR2 ANQGSEA. CDR3 length equals 13 residues.

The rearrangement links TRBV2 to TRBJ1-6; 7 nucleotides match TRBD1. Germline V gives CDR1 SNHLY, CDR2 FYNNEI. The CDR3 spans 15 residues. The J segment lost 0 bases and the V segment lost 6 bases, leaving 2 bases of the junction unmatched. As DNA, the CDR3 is TGTGCCAGCAGCCGGGACAGCTCCTATAATTCACCCCTCCACTTT. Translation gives CASSRDSSYNSPLHF. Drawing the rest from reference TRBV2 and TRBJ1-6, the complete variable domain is EPEVTQTPSHQVTQMGQEVILRCVPISNHLYFYWYRQILGQKVEFLVSFYNNEISEKSEIFDDQFSVERPDGSNFTLKIRSTKLEDSAMYFCASSRDSSYNSPLHFGNGTRLTVT.

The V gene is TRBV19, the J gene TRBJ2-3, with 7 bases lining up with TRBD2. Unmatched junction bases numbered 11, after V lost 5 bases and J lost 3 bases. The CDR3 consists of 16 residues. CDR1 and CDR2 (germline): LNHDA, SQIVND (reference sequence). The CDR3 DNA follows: TGTGCCAGTAGTTTCCCGGGGTTGCGGGGGACAGATACGCAGTATTTT. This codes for CASSFPGLRGTDTQYF.

The CDR3 nucleotides read TGTGCCAGCAGTGACCCCCCAGGGATGGGTACAGGTGAGCAGTTCTTC. Residues: CASSDPPGMGTGEQFF. The chain combines TRBV6-4 with TRBJ2-1; maybe TRBD1 (5 bases). Germline assignment: CDR1 MRHNA and CDR2 SNTAGT. V lost 2 bases and J lost 9, with 20 bases in between. The CDR3 length is 16 residues.

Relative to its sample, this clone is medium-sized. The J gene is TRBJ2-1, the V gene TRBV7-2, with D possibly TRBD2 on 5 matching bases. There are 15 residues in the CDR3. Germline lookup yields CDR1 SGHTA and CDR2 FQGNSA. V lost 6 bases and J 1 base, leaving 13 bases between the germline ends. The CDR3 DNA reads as TGTGCCAGCAGACCCCGGGATATTTCCTACAATGAGCAGTTCTTC. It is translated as CASRPRDISYNEQFF.